Presented here are 9 T cell receptor beta chains from one specimen sequenced in a study of blood T cell repertoires in COVID-19. Repertoires were generated with immunoSEQ multiplex PCR, while TCRdb's copy carries only in-frame clones and drops some. The table shows some 21,000 clones, with around 89% occurring only once. The sequencing sample was made of peripheral blood. These receptors all come from a man aged 70-80 years with active COVID-19.

V is TRBV28 and J is TRBJ1-2; D unclear. Germline values: CDR1 MDHEN, CDR2 SYDVKM. This CDR3 is 13 amino acids long. Trimming took off 5 bases at V and 8 bases at J, with 15 bases between the two ends. The CDR3 bases are TGTGCCAGCAGTCCGTTGACACCCTGGGGCTACACCTTC. Its protein product is CASSPLTPWGYTF.

CDR3 nucleotides: TGTGCCAGCAGTGAATATGGGACAGGGAGCTCTGGAAACACCATATATTTT. Amino acid sequence: CASSEYGTGSSGNTIYF. V and J are TRBV6-1 and TRBJ1-3; 9 bases line up with TRBD1. Germline values: CDR1 MNHNS, CDR2 SASEGT. J was trimmed by 0 bases and V by 2 bases; bases with no gene match: 5. CDR3 length equals 17 residues.

Only one count was recorded for this clone. The chain uses TRBV30 and TRBJ1-2, with 8 nucleotides matching TRBD1. This CDR3 has 12 residues. Looked up from germline, CDR1 is GTSNPN and CDR2 is SVGIG (reference sequence). The trim removed 4 bases at V and 4 bases at J, leaving 2 bases unmatched. The CDR3 spells CAWNRGTYGYTF. The DNA for the CDR3 is TGTGCCTGGAACAGGGGGACCTATGGCTACACCTTC.

The chain links TRBV5-1 to TRBJ2-2, with D uncertain. Germline loops: CDR1 SGHRS, CDR2 YFSETQ. CDR3 length: 13 amino acids. V shed 3 bases and J shed 5 bases, with 8 bases lying between them. This CDR3 is CASSSYMTGELFF. DNA for the CDR3: TGCGCCAGCAGCTCGTATATGACCGGGGAGCTGTTTTTT.

The chain's CDR3 is CASSDRDYKREQYF. The CDR3 nucleotides are TGTGCCAGCAGTGACCGGGACTACAAACGCGAGCAGTACTTC. The V call is TRBV6-1, the J call TRBJ2-7; 7 bases are shared with TRBD2. The CDR3 length is 14 residues. Germline V gene sequence: CDR1 MNHNS, CDR2 SASEGT. Trimming at V came to 3 bases and at J to 6 bases, leaving 8 bases not matched to a gene.

The CDR3 reads CASSLGLAFTDTQYF. As DNA, the CDR3 is TGTGCCAGCAGCTTGGGACTAGCGTTCACAGATACGCAGTATTTT. This sequence joins TRBV7-2 and TRBJ2-3; 10 bases agree with TRBD2. There are 15 residues in the CDR3. Germline values: CDR1 SGHTA, CDR2 FQGNSA. V shed 3 bases and J 2 bases; nucleotides not matched to a gene: 2.

The chain uses TRBV6-5 and TRBJ1-5; TRBD1 might be the D (5 bases). Germline V CDR1 and CDR2: MNHEY, SVGAGI. This CDR3 is built from 13 residues. V was cut by 6 bases and J by 4 bases, with 10 bases left in between. The CDR3 loop reads CASSLDSNQPQHF. DNA for the CDR3: TGTGCCAGCAGCCTAGACAGTAATCAGCCCCAGCATTTT.

V gene TRBV2 combines with J gene TRBJ2-1; 10 bases are a match to TRBD2. J lost 9 bases, V lost 2 bases, and 7 bases had no gene match. CDR1 and CDR2 from the germline V gene are SNHLY and FYNNEI. This CDR3 is built from 15 residues. This chain's CDR3 is CASSEIVAGGGEQFF. For the CDR3, the DNA is TGTGCCAGCAGTGAAATAGTAGCGGGAGGAGGTGAGCAGTTCTTC.

This clone was counted a few times. In the same sample, other DNA sequences code for this CDR3. V is TRBV18 and J is TRBJ2-5; D call uncertain. This CDR3 contains 13 residues. With 0 bases removed from V and 5 bases from J, the gap between germline ends came to 7 bases. Per the germline V gene, CDR1 is KGHSH and CDR2 is LQKENI. The CDR3 region is CASSPPSEETQYF. The CDR3 DNA is TGTGCCAGCTCACCACCGAGCGAGGAGACCCAGTACTTC.